This entry lists 13 T cell receptor beta chains sequenced from one sample in a study of cytomegalovirus exposure and HLA in healthy donors. This PCR relied on a set of 60 Vbeta primers and 13 Jbeta primers. Measured with immunoSEQ multiplex PCR; TCRdb has only the in-frame clones, and not every one. The repertoire has approximately 140,000 clones, about 74% of them found once; the top ten carry approximately 13%. The sequenced sample consisted of PBMCs. These receptors were taken from a middle-aged man in good health and CMV-seropositive.

The chain combines TRBV7-9 with TRBJ2-4, with D tentatively TRBD1 (5 bases). The CDR3 consists of 15 residues. The germline CDR1 and CDR2 sequences are SEHNR and FQNEAQ (reference sequence). V shed 6 bases and J shed 0 bases, with 12 bases lying between them. This CDR3 is CASSLDTLAKNIQYF. CDR3 nucleotides: TGTGCCAGCAGTTTGGACACTCTAGCCAAAAACATTCAGTACTTC.

This clone was detected a few times. The genes are TRBV19 and TRBJ1-1, with TRBD1 matching 8 bases. CDR3 size: 12 residues. Per germline, CDR1 LNHDA and CDR2 SQIVND (reference sequence). The junction had 5 bases not matched to a gene; V was cut back by 5 bases and J by 9 bases. CDR3 bases: TGTGCCAGTAGTCCTGGGGACAGGCAAGCTTTCTTT. Amino acids: CASSPGDRQAFF.

This sequence joins TRBV7-9 and TRBJ1-5; D gene uncertain. This CDR3 contains 12 residues. Trimming cost V 5 bases and J 6 bases, with 8 bases left between them. Germline lookup yields CDR1 SEHNR and CDR2 FQNEAQ (reference sequence). For the CDR3, the DNA is TGTGCCAGCAGCCCCCCGGGTCAGCCCCAGCATTTT. It encodes CASSPPGQPQHF.

This chain connects TRBV6-6 to TRBJ2-7; TRBD1 matches 8 bases. The CDR3 has 15 amino acids. CDR1 is MNHNY and CDR2 is SVGAGI in the germline V gene (reference sequence). The ends lost 4 bases at V and 4 bases at J; junction bases unmatched: 9. The CDR3 coding sequence is TGTGCCAGCAGTTGGTCGACAGGGGAGACTTACGAGCAGTACTTC. Encoded protein: CASSWSTGETYEQYF.

The gene calls are TRBV7-8 and TRBJ2-5, with D hard to call. V lost 5 bases, J lost 4 bases, and 8 bases lay in between. The CDR3 has 12 residues. CDR1 SGHVS and CDR2 FQNEAQ come from the germline V gene. CDR3 nucleotide sequence: TGTGCCAGCAGCCCACTCCGAGAGACCCAGTACTTC. This sequence encodes CASSPLRETQYF. Drawing the rest from reference TRBV7-8 and TRBJ2-5, the complete variable domain is GAGVSQSPRYKVAKRGQDVALRCDPISGHVSLFWYQQALGQGPEFLTYFQNEAQLDKSGLPSDRFFAERPEGSVSTLKIQRTQQEDSAVYLCASSPLRETQYFGPGTRLLVL.

The chain combines TRBV5-1 with TRBJ2-5, with D maybe TRBD2 (6 bases). Germline CDR1 SGHRS, CDR2 YFSETQ. Trimming took 2 bases from V and 1 from J, leaving 12 bases between them. The CDR3 extends over 15 amino acids. For the CDR3, the DNA is TGCGCCAGCAGCTTCCCTAATAGCGGCCAAGAGACCCAGTACTTC. Translation: CASSFPNSGQETQYF.

This chain joins TRBV5-4 and TRBJ2-1, with 7 bases that match TRBD2. The germline CDR1 and CDR2 sequences are SGHNT and YYREEE (reference sequence). The V and J ends lost 0 bases and 7 bases, in that order; junction bases with no gene match: 7. This CDR3 region has 15 residues. CDR3 DNA: TGTGCCAGCAGCTTGGAAGGGCGGGAGTGGAATGAGCAGTTCTTC. Translation gives CASSLEGREWNEQFF.

V and J are TRBV29-1 and TRBJ2-1, with D possibly matching TRBD2 (6 bases). The length of the CDR3 is 14 residues. The V gene lost 5 bases and the J gene lost 3 bases, with 14 bases spanning the gap. CDR1 is SQVTM, CDR2 ANQGSEA, per germline. In DNA, the CDR3 is TGCAGCGTTAGGGACTCATCTATCTACAATGAGCAGTTCTTC. Protein sequence: CSVRDSSIYNEQFF.

This sequence joins TRBV7-6 and TRBJ2-1, with 7 bases that match TRBD1. The CDR3 extends over 16 amino acids. Germline values: CDR1 SGHVS, CDR2 FNYEAQ. The ends lost 5 bases at V and 5 bases at J; junction bases unmatched: 12. CDR3 coding DNA: TGTGCCAGCAGCCGACCCGGGACAGACCTTCACAATGAGCAGTTCTTC. The encoded protein is CASSRPGTDLHNEQFF.

V and J are TRBV7-2 and TRBJ1-5; D may be TRBD1 (6 bases). Deletions cut 3 bases from V and 7 bases from J, with 16 bases between. The CDR3 is made up of 15 amino acids. The germline V gene encodes CDR1 SGHTA and CDR2 FQGNSA. Written as DNA, the CDR3 is TGTGCCAGCAGCTTTGTTCAGGGGATTAGACAGCCCCAGCATTTT. It yields the protein CASSFVQGIRQPQHF.

The chain employs TRBV5-1 and TRBJ2-5; 14 bases line up with TRBD2. The CDR3 totals 21 residues. Germline CDR1 is SGHRS and CDR2 is YFSETQ. The trim removed 4 bases at V and 1 base at J, leaving 18 bases unmatched. The CDR3 coding sequence is TGCGCCAGCAGCCCCTTTGGACAGGGAGGACTAGCGGGAGGTGCCCAAGAGACCCAGTACTTC. This translates into CASSPFGQGGLAGGAQETQYF.

The V call is TRBV6-6, the J call TRBJ1-4; the D gene is possibly TRBD1 (5 bases). The V and J ends lost 8 bases and 9 bases respectively, with 10 bases between them. In germline, CDR1 is MNHNY, CDR2 SVGAGI (reference sequence). The CDR3 totals 11 residues. The CDR3: CASQGDKKLFF. CDR3 coding DNA: TGTGCCAGCCAAGGGGATAAAAAACTGTTTTTT.

This clone was recorded once. The chain has TRBV19 and TRBJ1-2; 7 bases agree with TRBD1. V trimming: 10 bases; J trimming: 7 bases; junction bases outside the gene matches: 12. Per the germline V gene, CDR1 is LNHDA and CDR2 is SQIVND (reference sequence). This CDR3 comprises 13 residues. CDR3: CATGPSWDSGYTF. CDR3 coding DNA: TGTGCCACCGGACCCTCCTGGGACAGTGGCTACACCTTC.